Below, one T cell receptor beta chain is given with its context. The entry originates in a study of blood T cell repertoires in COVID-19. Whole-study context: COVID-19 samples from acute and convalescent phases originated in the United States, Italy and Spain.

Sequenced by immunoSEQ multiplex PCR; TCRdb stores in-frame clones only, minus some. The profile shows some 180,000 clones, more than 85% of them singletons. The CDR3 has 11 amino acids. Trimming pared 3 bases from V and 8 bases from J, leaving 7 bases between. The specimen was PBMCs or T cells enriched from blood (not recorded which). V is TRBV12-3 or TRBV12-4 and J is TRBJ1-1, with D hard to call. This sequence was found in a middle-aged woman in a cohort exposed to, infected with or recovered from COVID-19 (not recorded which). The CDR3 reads CASSLLREAFF. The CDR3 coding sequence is TGTGCCAGCAGTTTGCTACGGGAAGCTTTCTTT.